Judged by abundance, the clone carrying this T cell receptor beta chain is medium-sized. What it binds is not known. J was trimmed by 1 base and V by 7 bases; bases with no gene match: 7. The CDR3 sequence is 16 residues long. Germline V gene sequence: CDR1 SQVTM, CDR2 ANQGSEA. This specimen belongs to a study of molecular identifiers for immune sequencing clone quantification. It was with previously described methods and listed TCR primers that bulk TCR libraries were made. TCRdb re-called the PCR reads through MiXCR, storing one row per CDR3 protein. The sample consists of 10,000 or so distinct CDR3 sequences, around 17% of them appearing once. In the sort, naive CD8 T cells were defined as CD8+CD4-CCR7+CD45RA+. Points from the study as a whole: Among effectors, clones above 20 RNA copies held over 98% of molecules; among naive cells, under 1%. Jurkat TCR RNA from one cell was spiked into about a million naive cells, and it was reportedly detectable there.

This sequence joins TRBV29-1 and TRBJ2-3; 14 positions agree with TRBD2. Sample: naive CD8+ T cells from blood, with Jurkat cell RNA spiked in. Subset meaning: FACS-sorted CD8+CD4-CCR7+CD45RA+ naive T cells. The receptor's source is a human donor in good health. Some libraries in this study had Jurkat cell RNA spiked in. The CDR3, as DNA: TGCAGCGGCGACGGGACTAGCGGGAGAGGCACAGATACGCAGTATTTT. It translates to CSGDGTSGRGTDTQYF.